This T cell receptor beta chain appears in the sequencing data of a study of regulatory and conventional T cells in RAG deficiency. The CDR3 is 14 amino acids. Germline V lookup: CDR1 MNHEY, CDR2 SVGAGI. Losses at the gene ends were 2 bases for V and 5 bases for J; bases not matched to a gene: 5. Produced via immunoSEQ multiplex PCR; TCRdb's table is partial and in-frame only. The data contain 25,000 to 35,000 clones, about 90% of them singletons. This clone appeared once. Its antigen is undetermined. Findings and limits, study-wide: Shannon entropy fell and Simpson indices rose in RAG-deficient patients. Omenn patients showed >90% Treg-Tconv overlap and shorter CDR3 lengths.

These same records also appear under a second study, on regulatory T cells. That report adds: Amplification used 52 TRBV primers and 13 TRBJ primers.

The J gene is TRBJ2-5, the V gene TRBV6-5; 7 nucleotides match TRBD1. This clonotype was sampled from a human donor in good health. The sequenced sample was CD8+ T cells sorted from blood. CDR3 protein: CASSYGTAGETQYF. DNA of the CDR3: TGTGCCAGCAGTTACGGGACAGCCGGGGAGACCCAGTACTTC.